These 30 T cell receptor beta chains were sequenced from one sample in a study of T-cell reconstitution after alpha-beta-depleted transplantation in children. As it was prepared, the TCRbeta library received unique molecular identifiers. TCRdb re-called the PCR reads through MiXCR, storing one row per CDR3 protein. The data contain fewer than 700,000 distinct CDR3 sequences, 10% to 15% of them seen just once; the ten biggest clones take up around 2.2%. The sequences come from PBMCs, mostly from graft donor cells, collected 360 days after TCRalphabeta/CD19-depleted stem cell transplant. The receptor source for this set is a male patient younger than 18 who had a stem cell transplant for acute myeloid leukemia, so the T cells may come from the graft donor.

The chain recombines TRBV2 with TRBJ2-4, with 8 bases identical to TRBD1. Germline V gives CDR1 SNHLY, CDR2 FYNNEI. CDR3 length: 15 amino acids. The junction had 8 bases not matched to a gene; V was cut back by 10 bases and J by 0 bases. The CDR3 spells CAIVDRERAKNIQYF. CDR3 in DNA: TGTGCCATCGTGGACAGGGAACGAGCCAAAAACATTCAGTACTTC.

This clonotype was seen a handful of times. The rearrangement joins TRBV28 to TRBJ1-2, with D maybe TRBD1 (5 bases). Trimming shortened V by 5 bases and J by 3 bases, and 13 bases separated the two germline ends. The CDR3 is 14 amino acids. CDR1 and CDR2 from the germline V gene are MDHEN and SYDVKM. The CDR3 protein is CASSPIGTYYGYTF. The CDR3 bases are TGTGCCAGCAGTCCAATAGGGACCTACTATGGCTACACCTTC.

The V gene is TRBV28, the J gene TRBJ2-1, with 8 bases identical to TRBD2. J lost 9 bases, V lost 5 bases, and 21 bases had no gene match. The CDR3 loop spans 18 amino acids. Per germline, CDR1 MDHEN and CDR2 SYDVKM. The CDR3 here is CASSPPEPGLEISTEQFF. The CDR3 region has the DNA TGTGCCAGCAGTCCCCCAGAGCCGGGACTAGAGATCAGTACTGAGCAGTTCTTC.

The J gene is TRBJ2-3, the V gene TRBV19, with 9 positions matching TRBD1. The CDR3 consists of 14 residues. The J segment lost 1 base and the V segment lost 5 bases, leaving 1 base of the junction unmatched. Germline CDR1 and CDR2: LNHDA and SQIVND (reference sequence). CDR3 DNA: TGTGCCAGTAGTCGACAGGGGGGCACAGATACGCAGTATTTT. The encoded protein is CASSRQGGTDTQYF. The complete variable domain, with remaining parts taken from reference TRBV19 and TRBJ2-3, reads DGGITQSPKYLFRKEGQNVTLSCEQNLNHDAMYWYRQDPGQGLRLIYYSQIVNDFQKGDIAEGYSVSREKKESFPLTVTSAQKNPTAFYLCASSRQGGTDTQYFGPGTRLTVL.

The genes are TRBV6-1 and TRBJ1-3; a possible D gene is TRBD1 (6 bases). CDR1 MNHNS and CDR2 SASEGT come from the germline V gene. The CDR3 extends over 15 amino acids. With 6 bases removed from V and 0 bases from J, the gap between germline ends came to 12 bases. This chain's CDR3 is CASRWTASSGNTIYF. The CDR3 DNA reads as TGTGCCAGCAGGTGGACAGCCAGCTCTGGAAACACCATATATTTT.

The CDR3 is CSARTRLRTGASYEQYF. The CDR3 bases are TGCAGTGCTAGAACGAGACTCCGGACAGGGGCCTCCTACGAGCAGTACTTC. This rearrangement joins TRBV20-1 to TRBJ2-7, with 9 bases lining up with TRBD1. The CDR3 consists of 17 residues. The V gene end was trimmed by 2 bases and the J gene end by 0 bases; junction bases not matched to a gene: 11. CDR1 is DFQATT, CDR2 SNEGSKA, per germline (reference sequence).

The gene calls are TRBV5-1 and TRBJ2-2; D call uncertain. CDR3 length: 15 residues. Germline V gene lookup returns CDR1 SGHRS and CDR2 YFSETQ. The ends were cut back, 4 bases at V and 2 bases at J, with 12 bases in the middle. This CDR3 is CASSPPRINTGELFF. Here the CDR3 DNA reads TGCGCCAGCAGCCCCCCTCGGATCAACACCGGGGAGCTGTTTTTT.

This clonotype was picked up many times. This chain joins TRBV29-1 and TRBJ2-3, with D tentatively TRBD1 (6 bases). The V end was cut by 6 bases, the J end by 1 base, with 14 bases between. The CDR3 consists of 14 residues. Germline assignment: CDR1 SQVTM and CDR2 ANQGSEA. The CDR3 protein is CSVVRGIRTDTQYF. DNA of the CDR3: TGCAGCGTAGTAAGGGGGATACGCACAGATACGCAGTATTTT.

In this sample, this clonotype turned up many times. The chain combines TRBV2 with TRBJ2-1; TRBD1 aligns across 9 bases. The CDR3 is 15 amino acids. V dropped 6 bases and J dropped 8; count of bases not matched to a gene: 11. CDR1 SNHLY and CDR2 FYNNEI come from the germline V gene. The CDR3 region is CASRLDRGFMHEQFF. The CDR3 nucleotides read TGTGCCAGCAGACTGGACAGGGGATTTATGCATGAGCAGTTCTTC.

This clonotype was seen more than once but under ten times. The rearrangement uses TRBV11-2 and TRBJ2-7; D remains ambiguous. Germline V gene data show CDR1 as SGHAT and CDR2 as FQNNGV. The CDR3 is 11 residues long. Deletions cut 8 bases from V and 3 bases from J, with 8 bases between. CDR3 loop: CASAHIYEQYF. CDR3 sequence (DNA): TGTGCCAGCGCCCATATCTACGAGCAGTACTTC.

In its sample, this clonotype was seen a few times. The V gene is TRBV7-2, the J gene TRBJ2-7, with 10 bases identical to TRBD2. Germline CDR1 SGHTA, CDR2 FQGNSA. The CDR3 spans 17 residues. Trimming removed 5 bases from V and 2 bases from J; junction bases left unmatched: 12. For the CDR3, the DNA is TGTGCCAGCAGCAGGCAGGCCGGGACTAGCGTAGCCTACGAGCAGTACTTC. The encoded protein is CASSRQAGTSVAYEQYF.

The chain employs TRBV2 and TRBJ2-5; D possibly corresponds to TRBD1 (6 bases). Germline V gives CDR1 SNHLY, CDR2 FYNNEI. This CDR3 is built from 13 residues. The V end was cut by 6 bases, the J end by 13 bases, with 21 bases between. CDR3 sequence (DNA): TGTGCCAGCAGCGTAGGGGACAAACTGGTATCGTACTTC. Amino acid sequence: CASSVGDKLVSYF. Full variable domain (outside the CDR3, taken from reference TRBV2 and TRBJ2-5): EPEVTQTPSHQVTQMGQEVILRCVPISNHLYFYWYRQILGQKVEFLVSFYNNEISEKSEIFDDQFSVERPDGSNFTLKIRSTKLEDSAMYFCASSVGDKLVSYFGPGTRLLVL.

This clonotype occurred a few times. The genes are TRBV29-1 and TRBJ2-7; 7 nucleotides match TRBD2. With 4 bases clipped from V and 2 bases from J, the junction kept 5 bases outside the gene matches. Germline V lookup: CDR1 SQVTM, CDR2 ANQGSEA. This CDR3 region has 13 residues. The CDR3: CSVGLAAPYEQYF. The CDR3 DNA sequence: TGCAGCGTTGGGCTAGCGGCCCCCTACGAGCAGTACTTC.

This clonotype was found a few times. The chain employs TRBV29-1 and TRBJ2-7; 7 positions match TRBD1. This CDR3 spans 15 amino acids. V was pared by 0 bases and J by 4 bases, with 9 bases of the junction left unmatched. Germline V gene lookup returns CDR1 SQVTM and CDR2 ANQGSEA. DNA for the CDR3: TGCAGCGTTGAAGATAAGGTTGGCAGGGGGTACGAGCAGTACTTC. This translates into CSVEDKVGRGYEQYF.

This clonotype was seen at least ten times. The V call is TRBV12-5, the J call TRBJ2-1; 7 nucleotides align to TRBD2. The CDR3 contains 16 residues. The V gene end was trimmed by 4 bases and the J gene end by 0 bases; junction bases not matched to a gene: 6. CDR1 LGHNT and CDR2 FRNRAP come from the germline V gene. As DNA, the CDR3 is TGTGCTAGTGGTTGGGGGGGTTTTAGCTCCTACAATGAGCAGTTCTTC. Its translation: CASGWGGFSSYNEQFF. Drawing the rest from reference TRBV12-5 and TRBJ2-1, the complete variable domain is DARVTQTPRHKVTEMGQEVTMRCQPILGHNTVFWYRQTMMQGLELLAYFRNRAPLDDSGMPKDRFSAEMPDATLATLKIQPSEPRDSAVYFCASGWGGFSSYNEQFFGPGTRLTVL.

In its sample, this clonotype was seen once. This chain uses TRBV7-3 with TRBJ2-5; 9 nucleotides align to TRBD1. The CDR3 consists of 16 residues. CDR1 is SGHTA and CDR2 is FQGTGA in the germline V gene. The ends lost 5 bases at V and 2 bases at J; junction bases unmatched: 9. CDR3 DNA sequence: TGTGCCAGCAGCGAAACAGGGGGCGTGAGTCAAGAGACCCAGTACTTC. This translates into CASSETGGVSQETQYF.

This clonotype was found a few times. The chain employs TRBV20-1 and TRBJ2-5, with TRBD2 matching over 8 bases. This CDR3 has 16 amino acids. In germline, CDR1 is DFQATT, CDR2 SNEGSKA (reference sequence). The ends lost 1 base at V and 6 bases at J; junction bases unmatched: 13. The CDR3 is CSARVLFGLARKTQYF. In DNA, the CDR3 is TGCAGTGCTAGAGTATTATTCGGACTAGCCCGTAAGACCCAGTACTTC.

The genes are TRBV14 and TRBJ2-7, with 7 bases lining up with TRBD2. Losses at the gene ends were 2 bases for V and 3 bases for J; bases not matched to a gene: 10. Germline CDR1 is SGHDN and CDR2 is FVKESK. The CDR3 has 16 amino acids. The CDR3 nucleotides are TGTGCCAGCAGCCAACCTACTAGCGCCCGGGTCTACGAGCAGTACTTC. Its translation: CASSQPTSARVYEQYF.

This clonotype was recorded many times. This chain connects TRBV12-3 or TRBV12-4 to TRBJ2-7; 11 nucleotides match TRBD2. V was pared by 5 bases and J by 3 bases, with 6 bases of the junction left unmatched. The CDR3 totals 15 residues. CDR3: CASSPVAGGIYEQYF. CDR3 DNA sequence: TGTGCCAGCAGTCCTGTAGCGGGGGGGATCTACGAGCAGTACTTC.

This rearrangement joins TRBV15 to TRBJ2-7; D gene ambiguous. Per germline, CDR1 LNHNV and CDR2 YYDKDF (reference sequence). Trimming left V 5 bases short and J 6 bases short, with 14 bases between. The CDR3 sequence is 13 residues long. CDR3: CATSPQGFREQYF. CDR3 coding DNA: TGTGCCACCAGCCCCCAAGGGTTCCGCGAGCAGTACTTC.

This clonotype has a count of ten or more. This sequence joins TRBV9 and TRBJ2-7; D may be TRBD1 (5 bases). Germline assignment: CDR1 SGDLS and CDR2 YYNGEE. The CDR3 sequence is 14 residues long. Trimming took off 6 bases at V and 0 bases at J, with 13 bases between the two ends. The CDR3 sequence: CASTPTAHSYEQYF. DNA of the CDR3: TGTGCCAGCACCCCGACAGCCCACTCCTACGAGCAGTACTTC.

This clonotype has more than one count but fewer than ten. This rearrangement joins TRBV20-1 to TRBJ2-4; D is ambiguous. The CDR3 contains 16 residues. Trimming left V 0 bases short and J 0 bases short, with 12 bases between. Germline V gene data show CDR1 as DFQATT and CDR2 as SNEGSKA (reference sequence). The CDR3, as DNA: TGCAGTGCTAGAGATCGAAAGCGATCAGCCAAAAACATTCAGTACTTC. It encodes CSARDRKRSAKNIQYF.

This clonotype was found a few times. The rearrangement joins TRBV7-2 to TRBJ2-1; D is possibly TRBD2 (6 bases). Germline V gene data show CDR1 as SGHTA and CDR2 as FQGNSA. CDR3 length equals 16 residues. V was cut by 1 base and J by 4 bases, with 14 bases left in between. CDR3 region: CASSLGTSPSYNEQFF. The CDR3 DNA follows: TGTGCCAGCAGCTTAGGCACTAGCCCCTCGTACAATGAGCAGTTCTTC.

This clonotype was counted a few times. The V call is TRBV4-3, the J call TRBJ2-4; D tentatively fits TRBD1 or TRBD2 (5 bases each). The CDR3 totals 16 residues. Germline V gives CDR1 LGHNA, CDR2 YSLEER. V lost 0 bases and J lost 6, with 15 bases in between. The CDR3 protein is CASSQEGPGPGNIQYF. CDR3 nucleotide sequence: TGCGCCAGCAGCCAAGAGGGGCCGGGACCCGGAAACATTCAGTACTTC.

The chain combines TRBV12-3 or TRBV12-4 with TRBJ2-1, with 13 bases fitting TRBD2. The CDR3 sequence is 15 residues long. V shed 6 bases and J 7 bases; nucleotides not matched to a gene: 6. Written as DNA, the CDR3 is TGTGCCAGCAGAAGGAGGACTAGCGGGAGTAATGAGCAGTTCTTC. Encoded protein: CASRRRTSGSNEQFF.

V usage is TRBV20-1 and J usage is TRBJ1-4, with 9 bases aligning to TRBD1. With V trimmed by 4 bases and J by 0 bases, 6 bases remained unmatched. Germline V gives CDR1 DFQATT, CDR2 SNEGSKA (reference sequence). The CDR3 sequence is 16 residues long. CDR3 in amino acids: CSANRGLTPTNEKLFF. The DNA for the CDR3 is TGCAGTGCTAACAGGGGGCTAACGCCAACTAATGAAAAACTGTTTTTT.

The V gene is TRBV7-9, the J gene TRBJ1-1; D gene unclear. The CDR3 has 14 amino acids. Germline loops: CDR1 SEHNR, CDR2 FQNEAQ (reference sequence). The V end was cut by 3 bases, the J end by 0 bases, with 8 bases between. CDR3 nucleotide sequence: TGTGCCAGCAGCTTGGATTCCATGAACACTGAAGCTTTCTTT. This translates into CASSLDSMNTEAFF.

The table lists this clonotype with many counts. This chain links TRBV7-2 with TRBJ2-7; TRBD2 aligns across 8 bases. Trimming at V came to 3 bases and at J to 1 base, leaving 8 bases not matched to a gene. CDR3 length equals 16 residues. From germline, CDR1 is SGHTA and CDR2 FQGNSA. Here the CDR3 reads CASSFALSGVSYEQYF. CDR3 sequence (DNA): TGTGCCAGCAGCTTTGCCCTTAGCGGGGTGTCCTACGAGCAGTACTTC.

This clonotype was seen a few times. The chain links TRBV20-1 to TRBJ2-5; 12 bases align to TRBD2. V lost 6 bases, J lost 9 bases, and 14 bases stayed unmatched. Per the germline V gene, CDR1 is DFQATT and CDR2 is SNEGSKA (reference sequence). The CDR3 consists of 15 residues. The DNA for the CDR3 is TGCAGTGCGAGGGGACTAGCGGGCGGACCCGGGGCCCAGTACTTC. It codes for CSARGLAGGPGAQYF.

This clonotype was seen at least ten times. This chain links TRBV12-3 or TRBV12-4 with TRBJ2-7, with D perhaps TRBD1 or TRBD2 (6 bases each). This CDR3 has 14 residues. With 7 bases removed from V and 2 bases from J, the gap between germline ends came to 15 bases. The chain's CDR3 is CASNSEGEAYEQYF. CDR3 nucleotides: TGTGCCAGCAACTCTGAGGGGGAGGCCTACGAGCAGTACTTC.